These 20 T cell receptor beta chains share one sample of origin, sequenced in a study of shared clonotypes between healthy human individuals. Profiled with immunoSEQ multiplex PCR; TCRdb holds only in-frame clones, not every one. The sample contains hundreds of thousands of clones, roughly 95% of which appear only once. Source material: naive CD4+ T cells sorted from blood. Subset meaning: CD45RA+ positively selected. These receptors all stem from a woman aged 25 to 45 in good health.

V is TRBV28 and J is TRBJ1-2; D might be TRBD1 (6 bases). Trimming stripped 7 bases from V and 3 bases from J, with 9 bases between. This CDR3 contains 12 residues. CDR1 is MDHEN and CDR2 is SYDVKM in the germline V gene. The CDR3 here is CASKGGDYGYTF. DNA for the CDR3: TGTGCCAGCAAAGGGGGAGACTATGGCTACACCTTC.

The rearrangement joins TRBV11-1 to TRBJ1-5; D is unclear. Deletions cut 5 bases from V and 1 base from J, with 9 bases between. The germline gives CDR1 SGHAT, CDR2 FQDESV (reference sequence). This CDR3 has 14 residues. CDR3 region: CASSEDPSNQPQHF. The CDR3, as DNA: TGTGCCAGCAGCGAGGACCCCAGCAATCAGCCCCAGCATTTT.

This clone appeared once. This chain uses TRBV27 with TRBJ2-1; 9 bases fit TRBD2. Per germline, CDR1 MNHEY and CDR2 SMNVEV (reference sequence). CDR3 length: 16 amino acids. The trim removed 1 base at V and 1 base at J, leaving 2 bases unmatched. Here the CDR3 DNA reads TGTGCCAGCAGTTTATTTAGCGGGAGTTCCTACAATGAGCAGTTCTTC. This encodes CASSLFSGSSYNEQFF.

The chain has TRBV27 and TRBJ1-1, with 7 bases that match TRBD1. This CDR3 has 16 residues. The germline V gene has CDR1 MNHEY and CDR2 SMNVEV (reference sequence). Trimming cost V 4 bases and J 5 bases; bases outside gene matches: 13. The CDR3 region is CASSSRGRPISTEAFF. CDR3 DNA: TGTGCCAGCAGTTCAAGGGGGCGACCTATCTCGACTGAAGCTTTCTTT.

The rearrangement joins TRBV11-3 to TRBJ2-1, with 9 bases identical to TRBD1. This CDR3 comprises 15 residues. V shed 4 bases and J 5 bases; nucleotides not matched to a gene: 6. Germline lookup yields CDR1 SGHNT and CDR2 YENEEA. The CDR3 DNA reads as TGTGCCAGCAGCTCCCAGGGACAGGGAAACAATGAGCAGTTCTTC. Translating gives CASSSQGQGNNEQFF.

The chain recombines TRBV19 with TRBJ1-2; tentative D call: TRBD1 (6 bases). The CDR3 consists of 13 residues. Germline V lookup: CDR1 LNHDA, CDR2 SQIVND (reference sequence). Trimming cost V 4 bases and J 4 bases, with 10 bases left between them. CDR3 in DNA: TGTGCCAGTAGTACCAGGGACATCTATGGCTACACCTTC. Protein sequence: CASSTRDIYGYTF.

This clone occurred once. Within the sample, other DNA sequences also encode this same CDR3. The genes are TRBV4-1 and TRBJ2-7; D ambiguous. Trimming shortened V by 4 bases and J by 1 base, and 11 bases separated the two germline ends. This CDR3 is built from 14 residues. The germline gives CDR1 MGHRA, CDR2 YSYEKL. CDR3 loop: CASSPLGRSYEQYF. In DNA form, the CDR3 reads TGCGCCAGCAGCCCACTTGGTAGGTCCTACGAGCAGTACTTC.

This chain links TRBV11-2 with TRBJ1-2; 7 positions match TRBD1. CDR1 is SGHAT and CDR2 is FQNNGV in the germline V gene. V dropped 1 base and J dropped 5; count of bases not matched to a gene: 7. The CDR3 covers 15 residues. The CDR3 coding sequence is TGTGCCAGCAGCTTAGTTCTGGGACAGATATATGGCTACACCTTC. The encoded protein is CASSLVLGQIYGYTF. Variable domain in full (rest from reference TRBV11-2 and TRBJ1-2): EAGVAQSPRYKIIEKRQSVAFWCNPISGHATLYWYQQILGQGPKLLIQFQNNGVVDDSQLPKDRFSAERLKGVDSTLKIQPAKLEDSAVYLCASSLVLGQIYGYTFGSGTRLTVV.

This chain uses TRBV6-1 with TRBJ1-4; D is possibly TRBD1 (6 bases). Trimming stripped 1 base from V and 5 bases from J, with 8 bases between. This CDR3 comprises 14 residues. CDR1 MNHNS and CDR2 SASEGT come from the germline V gene. The CDR3, as DNA: TGTGCCAGCAGTGAAGGGACAGCAAATGAAAAACTGTTTTTT. Protein: CASSEGTANEKLFF.

The V call is TRBV28, the J call TRBJ2-3; maybe TRBD1 (6 bases). From germline, CDR1 is MDHEN and CDR2 SYDVKM. V was cut by 7 bases and J by 5 bases, with 16 bases left in between. The CDR3 is 14 residues long. The CDR3 sequence is CASKRDNHRDTQYF. CDR3 nucleotides: TGTGCCAGCAAAAGGGACAACCATCGAGATACGCAGTATTTT.

This chain uses TRBV29-1 with TRBJ2-7, with 13 positions matching TRBD2. V gave up 4 bases and J gave up 10 bases; unmatched junction bases: 4. The CDR3 runs 12 residues. Germline CDR1 is SQVTM and CDR2 is ANQGSEA. The CDR3 spells CSVGTSGSVQYF. In DNA form, the CDR3 reads TGCAGCGTTGGGACTAGCGGGAGCGTACAGTACTTC.

The chain couples TRBV27 to TRBJ1-2; TRBD1 matches 7 bases. V lost 3 bases to trimming and J lost 5 bases; unmatched junction nucleotides: 9. The V gene's germline CDR1 is MNHEY and CDR2 SMNVEV (reference sequence). This CDR3 spans 15 amino acids. CDR3 sequence reads: CASSLTATGVYGYTF. Written as DNA, the CDR3 is TGTGCCAGCAGTTTGACAGCCACAGGGGTGTATGGCTACACCTTC.

The chain is built from TRBV10-3 and TRBJ2-7, with TRBD1 as a possible D gene (6 bases). CDR3 size: 16 residues. CDR1 and CDR2 from the germline V gene are ENHRY and SYGVKD. Deletions cut 6 bases from V and 2 bases from J, with 20 bases between. Here the CDR3 reads CAIRQGQRTDTYEQYF. The DNA for the CDR3 is TGTGCCATCAGGCAGGGTCAAAGGACAGACACCTACGAGCAGTACTTC.

The genes are TRBV19 and TRBJ2-4, with D tentatively TRBD1 or TRBD2 (6 bases each). The germline V and J ends were trimmed by 0 bases and 3 bases, with 15 bases remaining between them. The CDR3 covers 17 residues. CDR1 and CDR2 (germline): LNHDA, SQIVND (reference sequence). The CDR3 nucleotides read TGTGCCAGTAGTATAGATCCGGGGGCTTGGGGCAAAAACATTCAGTACTTC. Protein sequence: CASSIDPGAWGKNIQYF.

Concerning this clone: The same CDR3 arises from other DNA sequences in this sample as well. The V call is TRBV28, the J call TRBJ2-7, with a possible D match to TRBD1 (6 bases). The V end was cut by 2 bases, the J end by 1 base, with 6 bases between. Germline V gene data show CDR1 as MDHEN and CDR2 as SYDVKM. This CDR3 contains 13 residues. As DNA, the CDR3 is TGTGCCAGCAGTTTAGGACAGTCCTACGAGCAGTACTTC. Its protein product is CASSLGQSYEQYF.

This clone has a single count. The chain employs TRBV7-9 and TRBJ2-1; maybe TRBD2 (7 bases). The CDR3 consists of 18 residues. V was pared by 5 bases and J by 7 bases, with 27 bases between. The germline V gene encodes CDR1 SEHNR and CDR2 FQNEAQ (reference sequence). Here the CDR3 reads CASSNPPGGIGSSNEQFF. DNA of the CDR3: TGTGCCAGCAGCAACCCTCCGGGGGGCATCGGATCTTCTAATGAGCAGTTCTTC.

The chain links TRBV27 to TRBJ2-7, with D possibly matching TRBD2 (5 bases). Germline assignment: CDR1 MNHEY and CDR2 SMNVEV (reference sequence). Trimming took off 6 bases at V and 6 bases at J, with 18 bases between the two ends. The CDR3 runs to 14 residues. The CDR3 DNA sequence: TGTGCCAGCAGCCCGGGAACTACACCGTCCGAGCAGTACTTC. This codes for CASSPGTTPSEQYF.

The chain recombines TRBV18 with TRBJ2-1; maybe TRBD1 (6 bases). V lost 2 bases to trimming and J lost 4 bases, with 12 bases between them. The germline V gene has CDR1 KGHSH and CDR2 LQKENI. The CDR3 loop spans 15 amino acids. This CDR3 reads CASSPTDRVYNEQFF. The CDR3 nucleotides read TGTGCCAGCTCACCAACGGACAGAGTGTACAATGAGCAGTTCTTC.

The CDR3 spells CASSGDSQETQYF. Written as DNA, the CDR3 is TGTGCCAGCAGTGGGGACAGCCAAGAGACCCAGTACTTC. The V and J genes are TRBV2 and TRBJ2-5; 7 bases are a match to TRBD1. The CDR3 is 13 amino acids. Germline assignment: CDR1 SNHLY and CDR2 FYNNEI. Trimming removed 4 bases from V and 1 base from J; junction bases left unmatched: 0. The full variable domain, rest sourced from reference TRBV2 and TRBJ2-5, is EPEVTQTPSHQVTQMGQEVILRCVPISNHLYFYWYRQILGQKVEFLVSFYNNEISEKSEIFDDQFSVERPDGSNFTLKIRSTKLEDSAMYFCASSGDSQETQYFGPGTRLLVL.

The rearrangement uses TRBV4-1 and TRBJ2-3; 15 bases fit TRBD2. The CDR3 is 15 residues long. Trimming removed 4 bases from V and 9 bases from J; junction bases left unmatched: 5. The germline gives CDR1 MGHRA, CDR2 YSYEKL. The CDR3 DNA reads TGCGCCAGCAGCCCCGTCGGGACTAGCGGGAGGACGCAGTATTTT. This translates into CASSPVGTSGRTQYF.